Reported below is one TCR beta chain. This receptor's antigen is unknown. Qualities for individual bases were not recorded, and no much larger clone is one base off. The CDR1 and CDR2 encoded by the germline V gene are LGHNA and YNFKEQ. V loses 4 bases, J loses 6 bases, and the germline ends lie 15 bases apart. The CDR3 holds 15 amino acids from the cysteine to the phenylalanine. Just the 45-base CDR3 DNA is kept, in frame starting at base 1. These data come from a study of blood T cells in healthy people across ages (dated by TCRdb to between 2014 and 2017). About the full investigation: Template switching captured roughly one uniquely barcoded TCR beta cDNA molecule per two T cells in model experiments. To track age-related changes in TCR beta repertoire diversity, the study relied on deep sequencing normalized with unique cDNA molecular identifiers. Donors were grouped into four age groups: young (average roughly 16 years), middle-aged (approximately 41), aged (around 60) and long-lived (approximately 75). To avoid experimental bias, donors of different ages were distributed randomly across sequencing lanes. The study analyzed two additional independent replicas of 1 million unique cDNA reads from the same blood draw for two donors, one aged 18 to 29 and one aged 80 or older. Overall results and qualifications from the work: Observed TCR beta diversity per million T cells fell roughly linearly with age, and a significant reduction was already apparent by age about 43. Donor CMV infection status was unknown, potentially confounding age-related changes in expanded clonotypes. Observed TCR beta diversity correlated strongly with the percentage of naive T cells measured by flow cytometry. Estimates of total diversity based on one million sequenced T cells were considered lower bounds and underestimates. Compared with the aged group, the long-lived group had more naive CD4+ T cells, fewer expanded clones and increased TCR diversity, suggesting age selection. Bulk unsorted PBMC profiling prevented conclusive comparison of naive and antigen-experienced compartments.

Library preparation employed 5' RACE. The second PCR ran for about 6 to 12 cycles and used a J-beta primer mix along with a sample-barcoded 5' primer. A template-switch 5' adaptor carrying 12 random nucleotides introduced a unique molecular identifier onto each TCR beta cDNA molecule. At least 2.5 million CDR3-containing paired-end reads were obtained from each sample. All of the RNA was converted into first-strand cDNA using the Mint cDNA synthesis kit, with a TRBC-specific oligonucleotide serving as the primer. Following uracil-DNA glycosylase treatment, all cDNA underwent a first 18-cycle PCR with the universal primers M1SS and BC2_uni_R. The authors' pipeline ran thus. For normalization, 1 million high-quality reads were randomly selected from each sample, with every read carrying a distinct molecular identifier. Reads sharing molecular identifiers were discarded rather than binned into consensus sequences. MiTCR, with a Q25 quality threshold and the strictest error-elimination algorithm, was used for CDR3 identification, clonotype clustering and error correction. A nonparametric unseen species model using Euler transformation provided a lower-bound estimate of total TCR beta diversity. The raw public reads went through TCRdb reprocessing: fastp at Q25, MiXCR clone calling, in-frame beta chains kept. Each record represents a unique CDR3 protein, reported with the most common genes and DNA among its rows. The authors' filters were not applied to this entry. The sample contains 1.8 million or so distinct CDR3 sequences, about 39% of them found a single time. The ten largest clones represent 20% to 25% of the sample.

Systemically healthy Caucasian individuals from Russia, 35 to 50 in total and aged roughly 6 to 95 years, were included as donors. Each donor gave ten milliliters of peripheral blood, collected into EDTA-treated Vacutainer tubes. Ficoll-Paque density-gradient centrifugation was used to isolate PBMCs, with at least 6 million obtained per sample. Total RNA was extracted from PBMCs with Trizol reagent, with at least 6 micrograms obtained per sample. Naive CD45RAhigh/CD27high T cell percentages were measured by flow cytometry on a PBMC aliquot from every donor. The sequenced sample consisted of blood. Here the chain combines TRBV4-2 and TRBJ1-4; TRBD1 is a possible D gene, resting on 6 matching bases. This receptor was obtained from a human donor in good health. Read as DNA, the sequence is TGTGCCAGCAGCCTCTTACAGGGCGGAGATGAAAAACTGTTTTTT. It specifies CASSLLQGGDEKLFF.